Below are 6 T cell receptor beta chains sequenced from a single sample in a study of blood T cell repertoires in COVID-19. Repertoires were generated with immunoSEQ multiplex PCR, while TCRdb's copy carries only in-frame clones and drops some. The repertoire consists of 230,000 or so clones, with roughly 88% occurring once and the leading ten covering about 14%. The sequencing input was PBMCs or T cells enriched from blood (not recorded which). Receptors were obtained from a woman in her 50s with acute COVID-19.

This chain uses TRBV5-6 with TRBJ2-5; 8 nucleotides align to TRBD2. Trimming cost V 4 bases and J 4 bases; bases outside gene matches: 9. The CDR3 contains 15 residues. Germline V gives CDR1 SGHDT, CDR2 YYEEEE. The CDR3 nucleotides read TGTGCCAGCAGCACGTTAGCGGGGTATGGAGAGACCCAGTACTTC. This codes for CASSTLAGYGETQYF.

The chain employs TRBV7-9 and TRBJ2-7, with 9 bases that match TRBD2. This CDR3 has 17 residues. The V gene's germline CDR1 is SEHNR and CDR2 FQNEAQ (reference sequence). V lost 3 bases, J lost 3 bases, and 12 bases stayed unmatched. Here the CDR3 reads CASSFGQAGGSSYEQYF. The DNA for the CDR3 is TGTGCCAGCAGCTTTGGTCAAGCGGGAGGATCAAGCTACGAGCAGTACTTC.

This chain uses TRBV7-6 with TRBJ1-1; D unclear. V was trimmed by 5 bases and J by 4 bases, leaving 11 bases between them. Germline values: CDR1 SGHVS, CDR2 FNYEAQ. The CDR3 spans 13 residues. The DNA of the CDR3 is TGTGCCAGCAGCCAGGAAGTGAGCACTGAAGCTTTCTTT. Its protein is CASSQEVSTEAFF.

This clone was seen a single time. The genes are TRBV30 and TRBJ1-3, with 9 bases aligning to TRBD1. The CDR3 is 15 residues long. The trim removed 4 bases at V and 4 bases at J, leaving 8 bases unmatched. Germline V CDR1 and CDR2: GTSNPN, SVGIG (reference sequence). CDR3 region: CAWKAQGAGGNTIYF. DNA for the CDR3: TGTGCCTGGAAGGCACAGGGGGCGGGAGGAAACACCATATATTTT.

This clone is a singleton in its sample. The chain uses TRBV29-1 and TRBJ2-3; 8 bases agree with TRBD1. After removal of 2 bases from V and 2 bases from J, the junction contained 6 bases not matched to a gene. The germline V gene has CDR1 SQVTM and CDR2 ANQGSEA. CDR3 length: 15 amino acids. The chain's CDR3 is CSVEQWTGNTDTQYF. DNA for the CDR3: TGCAGCGTTGAACAGTGGACAGGGAACACAGATACGCAGTATTTT.

This clone was seen once. The V and J genes are TRBV4-2 and TRBJ2-6; maybe TRBD1 (6 bases). The CDR3 spans 15 residues. Germline assignment: CDR1 LGHNA and CDR2 YNFKEQ. The ends were cut back, 3 bases at V and 0 bases at J, with 6 bases in the middle. Here the CDR3 reads CASSQGHSGANVLTF. CDR3 nucleotide sequence: TGTGCCAGCAGCCAGGGACACTCTGGGGCCAACGTCCTGACTTTC.